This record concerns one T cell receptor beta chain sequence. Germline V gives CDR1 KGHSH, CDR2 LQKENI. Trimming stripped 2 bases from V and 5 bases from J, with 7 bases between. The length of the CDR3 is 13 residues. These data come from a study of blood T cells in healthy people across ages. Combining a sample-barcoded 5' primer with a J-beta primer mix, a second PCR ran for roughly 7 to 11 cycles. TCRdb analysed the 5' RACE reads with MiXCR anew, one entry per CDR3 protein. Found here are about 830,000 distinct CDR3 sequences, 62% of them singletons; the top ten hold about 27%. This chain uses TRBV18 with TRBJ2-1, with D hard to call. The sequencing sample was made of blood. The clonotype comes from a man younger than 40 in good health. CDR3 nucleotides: TGTGCCAGCTCACCAGGACGGGACAATGAGCAGTTCTTC. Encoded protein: CASSPGRDNEQFF.